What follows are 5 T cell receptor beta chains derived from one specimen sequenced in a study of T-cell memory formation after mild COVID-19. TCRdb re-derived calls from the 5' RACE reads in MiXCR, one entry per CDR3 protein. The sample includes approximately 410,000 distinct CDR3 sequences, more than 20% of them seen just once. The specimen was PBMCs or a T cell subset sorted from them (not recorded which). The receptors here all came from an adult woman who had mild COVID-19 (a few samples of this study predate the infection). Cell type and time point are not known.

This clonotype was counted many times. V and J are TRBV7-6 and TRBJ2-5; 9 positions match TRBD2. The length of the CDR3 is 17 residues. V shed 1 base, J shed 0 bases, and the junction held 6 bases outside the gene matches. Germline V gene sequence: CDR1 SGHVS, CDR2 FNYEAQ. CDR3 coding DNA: TGTGCCAGCAGCTTAGGCAAGCTAGCGGGGAACCAAGAGACCCAGTACTTC. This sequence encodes CASSLGKLAGNQETQYF.

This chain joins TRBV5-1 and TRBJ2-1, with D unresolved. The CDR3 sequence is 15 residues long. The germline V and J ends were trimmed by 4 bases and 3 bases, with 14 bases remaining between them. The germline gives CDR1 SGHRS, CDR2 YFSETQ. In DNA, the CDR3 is TGCGCCAGCAGCACGGGTTTGGACCACTACAATGAGCAGTTCTTC. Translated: CASSTGLDHYNEQFF.

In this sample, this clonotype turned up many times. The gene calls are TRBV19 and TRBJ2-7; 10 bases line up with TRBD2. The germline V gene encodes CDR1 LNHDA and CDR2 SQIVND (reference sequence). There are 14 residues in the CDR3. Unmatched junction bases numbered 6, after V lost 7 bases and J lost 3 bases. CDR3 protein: CASKPVAGGYEQYF. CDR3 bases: TGTGCCAGTAAGCCCGTAGCGGGAGGCTACGAGCAGTACTTC.

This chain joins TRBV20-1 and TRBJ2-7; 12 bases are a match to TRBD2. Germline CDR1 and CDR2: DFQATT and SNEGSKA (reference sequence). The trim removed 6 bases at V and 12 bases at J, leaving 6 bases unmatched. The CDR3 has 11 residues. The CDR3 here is CSAPGLAGLYF. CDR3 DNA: TGCAGTGCCCCGGGACTAGCGGGCCTGTACTTC.

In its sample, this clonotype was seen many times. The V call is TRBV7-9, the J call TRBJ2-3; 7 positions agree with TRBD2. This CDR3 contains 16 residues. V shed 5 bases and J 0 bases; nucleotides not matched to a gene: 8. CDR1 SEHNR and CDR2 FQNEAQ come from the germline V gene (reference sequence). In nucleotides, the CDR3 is TGTGCCAGCAGCCTAATCCGAGCGGGGAGCACAGATACGCAGTATTTT. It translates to CASSLIRAGSTDTQYF.